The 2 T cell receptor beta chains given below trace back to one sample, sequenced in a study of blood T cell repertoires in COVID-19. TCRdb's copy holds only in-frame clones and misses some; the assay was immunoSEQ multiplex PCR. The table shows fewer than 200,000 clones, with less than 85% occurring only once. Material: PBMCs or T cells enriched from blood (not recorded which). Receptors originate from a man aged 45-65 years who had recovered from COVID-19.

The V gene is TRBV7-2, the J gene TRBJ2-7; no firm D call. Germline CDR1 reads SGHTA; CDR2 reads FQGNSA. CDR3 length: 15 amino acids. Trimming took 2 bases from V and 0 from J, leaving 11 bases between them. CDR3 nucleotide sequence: TGTGCCAGCAGCTTACGGGTGTTCAGCTCCTACGAGCAGTACTTC. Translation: CASSLRVFSSYEQYF.

The DNA for the CDR3 is TGCGCCAGCAGCCCCCAACAGGTGAACACTGAAGCTTTCTTT. Encoded protein: CASSPQQVNTEAFF. This rearrangement joins TRBV4-1 to TRBJ1-1; D possibly corresponds to TRBD1 (5 bases). In germline, CDR1 is MGHRA, CDR2 YSYEKL. V was cut by 4 bases and J by 0 bases, with 9 bases left in between. There are 14 residues in the CDR3.